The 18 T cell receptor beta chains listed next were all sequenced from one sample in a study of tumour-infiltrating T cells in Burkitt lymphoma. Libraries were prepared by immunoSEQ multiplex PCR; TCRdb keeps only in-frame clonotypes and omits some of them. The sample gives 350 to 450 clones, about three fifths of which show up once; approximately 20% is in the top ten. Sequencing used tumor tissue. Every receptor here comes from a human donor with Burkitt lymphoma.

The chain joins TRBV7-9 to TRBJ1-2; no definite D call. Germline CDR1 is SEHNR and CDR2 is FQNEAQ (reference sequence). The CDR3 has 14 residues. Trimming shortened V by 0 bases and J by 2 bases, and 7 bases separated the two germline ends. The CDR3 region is CASSLAVRNYGYTF. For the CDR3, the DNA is TGTGCCAGCAGCTTAGCGGTGAGGAACTATGGCTACACCTTC.

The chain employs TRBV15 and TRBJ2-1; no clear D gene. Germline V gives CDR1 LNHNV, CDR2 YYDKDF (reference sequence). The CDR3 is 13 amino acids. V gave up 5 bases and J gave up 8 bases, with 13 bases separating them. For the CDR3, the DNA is TGTGCCACCAGCCCTCTCCTTGCGGATGAGCAGTTCTTC. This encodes CATSPLLADEQFF.

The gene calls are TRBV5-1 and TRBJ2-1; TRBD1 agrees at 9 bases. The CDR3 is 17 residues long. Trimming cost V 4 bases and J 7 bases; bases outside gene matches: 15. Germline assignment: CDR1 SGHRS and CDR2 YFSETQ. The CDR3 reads CASSLEPMDRGWNEQFF. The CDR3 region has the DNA TGCGCCAGCAGCCTGGAACCTATGGACAGGGGATGGAATGAGCAGTTCTTC.

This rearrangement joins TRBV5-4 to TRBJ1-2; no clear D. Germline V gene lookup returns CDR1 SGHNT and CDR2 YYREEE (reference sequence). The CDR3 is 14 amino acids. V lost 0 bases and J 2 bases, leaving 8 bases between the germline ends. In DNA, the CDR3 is TGTGCCAGCAGCTTGGCCAGGAAAAACTATGGCTACACCTTC. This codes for CASSLARKNYGYTF. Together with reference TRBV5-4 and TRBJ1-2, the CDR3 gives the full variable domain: ETGVTQSPTHLIKTRGQQVTLRCSSQSGHNTVSWYQQALGQGPQFIFQYYREEENGRGNFPPRFSGLQFPNYSSELNVNALELDDSALYLCASSLARKNYGYTFGSGTRLTVV.

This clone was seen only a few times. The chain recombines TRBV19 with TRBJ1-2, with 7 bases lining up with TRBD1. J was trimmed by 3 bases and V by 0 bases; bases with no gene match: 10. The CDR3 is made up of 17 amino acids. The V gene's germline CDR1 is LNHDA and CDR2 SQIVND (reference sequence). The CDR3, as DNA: TGTGCCAGTAGTATAGAAGGCACAGGGGAATGGGACTATGGCTACACCTTC. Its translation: CASSIEGTGEWDYGYTF.

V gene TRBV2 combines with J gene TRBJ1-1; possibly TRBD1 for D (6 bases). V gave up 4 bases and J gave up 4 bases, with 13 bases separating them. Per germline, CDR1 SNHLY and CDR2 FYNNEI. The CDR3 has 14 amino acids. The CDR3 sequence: CASSAGLRGTEAFF. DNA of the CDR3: TGTGCCAGCAGTGCAGGGCTCAGGGGCACTGAAGCTTTCTTT.

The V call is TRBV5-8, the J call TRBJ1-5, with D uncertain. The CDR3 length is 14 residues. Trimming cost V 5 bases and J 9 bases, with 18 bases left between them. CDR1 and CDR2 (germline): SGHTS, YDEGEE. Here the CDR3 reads CASRGPPPLSPQHF. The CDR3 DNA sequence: TGTGCCAGCAGGGGCCCCCCCCCGCTATCGCCCCAGCATTTT.

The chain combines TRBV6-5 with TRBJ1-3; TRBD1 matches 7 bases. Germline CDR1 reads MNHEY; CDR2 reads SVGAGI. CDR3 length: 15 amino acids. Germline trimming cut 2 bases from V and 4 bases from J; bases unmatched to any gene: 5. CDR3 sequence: CASSYDRAKGNTIYF. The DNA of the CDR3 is TGTGCCAGCAGTTACGACAGGGCGAAAGGAAACACCATATATTTT.

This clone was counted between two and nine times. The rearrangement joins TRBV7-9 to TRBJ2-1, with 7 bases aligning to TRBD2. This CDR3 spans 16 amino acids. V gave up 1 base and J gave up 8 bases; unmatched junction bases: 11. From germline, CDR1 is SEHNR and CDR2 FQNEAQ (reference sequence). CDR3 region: CASSLGGGGASDEQFF. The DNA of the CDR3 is TGTGCCAGCAGCTTAGGGGGCGGGGGTGCTTCCGATGAGCAGTTCTTC.

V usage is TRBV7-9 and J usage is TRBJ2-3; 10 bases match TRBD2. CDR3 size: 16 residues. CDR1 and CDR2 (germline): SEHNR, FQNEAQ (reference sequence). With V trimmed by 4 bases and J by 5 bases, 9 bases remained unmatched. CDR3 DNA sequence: TGTGCCAGCAGCTCGGGGAGCGGGGGGGCTGAAGATACGCAGTATTTT. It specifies CASSSGSGGAEDTQYF.

DNA of the CDR3: TGTGCCAGCAGTAAACGACAGGGACCTGAAGATACGCAGTATTTT. It encodes CASSKRQGPEDTQYF. The chain combines TRBV6-1 with TRBJ2-3; 7 positions agree with TRBD1. This CDR3 has 15 residues. Germline CDR1 MNHNS, CDR2 SASEGT. J lost 5 bases, V lost 5 bases, and 10 bases had no gene match.

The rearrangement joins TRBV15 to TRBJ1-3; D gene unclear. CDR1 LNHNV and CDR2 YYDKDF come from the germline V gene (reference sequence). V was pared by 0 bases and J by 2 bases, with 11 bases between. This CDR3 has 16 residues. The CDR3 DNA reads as TGTGCCACCAGCAGAGATATGGCTAAGCCTGGAAACACCATATATTTT. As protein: CATSRDMAKPGNTIYF.

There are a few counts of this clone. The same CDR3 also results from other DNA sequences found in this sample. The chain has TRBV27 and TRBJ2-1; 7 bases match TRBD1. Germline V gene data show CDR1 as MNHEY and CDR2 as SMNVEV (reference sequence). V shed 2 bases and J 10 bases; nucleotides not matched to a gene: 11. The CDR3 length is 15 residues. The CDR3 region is CASSLLAGGLGEQFF. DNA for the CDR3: TGTGCCAGCAGTTTACTCGCAGGGGGTTTAGGGGAGCAGTTCTTC.

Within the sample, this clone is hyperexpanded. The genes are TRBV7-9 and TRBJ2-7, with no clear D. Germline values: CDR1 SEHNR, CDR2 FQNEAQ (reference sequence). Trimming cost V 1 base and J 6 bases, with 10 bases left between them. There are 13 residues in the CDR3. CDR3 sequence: CASSLDIPVEQYF. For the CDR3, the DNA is TGTGCCAGCAGCTTAGATATACCGGTCGAGCAGTACTTC.

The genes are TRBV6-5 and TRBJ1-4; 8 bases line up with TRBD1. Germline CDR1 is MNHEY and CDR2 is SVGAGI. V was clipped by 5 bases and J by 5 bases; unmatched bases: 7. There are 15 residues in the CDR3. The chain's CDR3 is CASSPSGTGNEKLFF. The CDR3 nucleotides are TGTGCCAGCAGTCCTTCCGGGACAGGAAATGAAAAACTGTTTTTT.

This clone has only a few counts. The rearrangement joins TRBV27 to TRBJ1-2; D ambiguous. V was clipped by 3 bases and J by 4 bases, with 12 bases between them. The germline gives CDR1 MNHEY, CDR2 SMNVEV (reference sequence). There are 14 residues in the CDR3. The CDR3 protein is CASSFSGFSYGYTF. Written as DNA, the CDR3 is TGTGCCAGCAGTTTTTCGGGCTTTAGCTATGGCTACACCTTC.

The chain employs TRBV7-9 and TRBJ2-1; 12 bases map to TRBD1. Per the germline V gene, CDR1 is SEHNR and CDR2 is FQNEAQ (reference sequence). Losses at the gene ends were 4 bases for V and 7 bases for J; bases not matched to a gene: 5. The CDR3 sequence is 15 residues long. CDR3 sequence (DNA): TGTGCCAGCAGCTACAGGGACAGGGGGCGTAATGAGCAGTTCTTC. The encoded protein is CASSYRDRGRNEQFF.

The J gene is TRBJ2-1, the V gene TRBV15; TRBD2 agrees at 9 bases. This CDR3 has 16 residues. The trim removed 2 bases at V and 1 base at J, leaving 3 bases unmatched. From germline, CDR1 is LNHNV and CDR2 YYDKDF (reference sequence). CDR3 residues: CATSRRSGGSYNEQFF. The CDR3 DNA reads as TGTGCCACCAGCAGAAGAAGCGGGGGGTCCTACAATGAGCAGTTCTTC.